This TCR beta chain was recorded in a study of spatial heterogeneity in lung cancer. In TCRdb, the 5' RACE reads were re-called with MiXCR into one record per CDR3 protein. The sample contains about 30,000 distinct CDR3 sequences, approximately 7.7% of which appear only once. Study-wide points: How many expanded intratumoral alpha and beta TCRs were present tracked the tumor mutation count, which was a count of nonsynonymous mutations.

Per germline, CDR1 SNHLY and CDR2 FYNNEI. The CDR3 contains 13 residues. V was trimmed by 6 bases and J by 1 base, leaving 9 bases between them. This clonotype was seen many times. No antigen is known for it. Time point: sample taken at primary tumor resection. The sample in question was lung tumor tissue, obtained at surgery. This receptor was taken from a male donor with early-stage non-small cell lung cancer. This chain links TRBV2 with TRBJ1-1, with unresolved D. Here the CDR3 DNA reads TGTGCCAGCAGAGGCCGGGAGAACACTGAAGCTTTCTTT. This sequence encodes CASRGRENTEAFF.